A single sample is the source of the 27 T cell receptor beta chains below, sequenced in a study of blood T cell repertoires in COVID-19. The data were produced by immunoSEQ multiplex PCR, yet TCRdb's version contains in-frame clones alone and is incomplete. Here the sample spans 250,000 to 350,000 clones, 75% to 90% being singletons. What was sequenced was peripheral blood. The receptors were gathered from a woman aged 60-75 years with acute or convalescent COVID-19.

CDR3 nucleotides: TGTGCCAGCAATCCCCCCAGTCTGAATCAGCCCCAGCATTTT. Its translation is CASNPPSLNQPQHF. The rearrangement links TRBV2 to TRBJ1-5; D remains unclear. V gave up 7 bases and J gave up 4 bases, with 14 bases separating them. The CDR3 covers 14 residues. Germline values: CDR1 SNHLY, CDR2 FYNNEI.

This chain connects TRBV7-3 to TRBJ2-1, with TRBD2 as a possible D gene (5 bases). The CDR3 is 14 residues long. Trimming cost V 0 bases and J 10 bases, with 13 bases left between them. The germline V gene has CDR1 SGHTA and CDR2 FQGTGA. CDR3 bases: TGTGCCAGCAGCTTAACCTCGGGGTCTATGGAGCAGTTCTTC. Translated: CASSLTSGSMEQFF.

The chain is built from TRBV4-2 and TRBJ1-3, with D perhaps matching TRBD1 (5 bases). Trimming left V 6 bases short and J 7 bases short, with 13 bases between. Germline V gene sequence: CDR1 LGHNA, CDR2 YNFKEQ. There are 13 residues in the CDR3. CDR3 in amino acids: CASSRDLLNTIYF. In DNA, the CDR3 is TGTGCCAGCAGTCGGGACTTGTTGAACACCATATATTTT.

This rearrangement joins TRBV7-2 to TRBJ1-1, with 9 bases aligning to TRBD1. The CDR3 consists of 15 residues. The germline V gene has CDR1 SGHTA and CDR2 FQGNSA. V shed 2 bases, J shed 4 bases, and the junction held 5 bases outside the gene matches. CDR3 in amino acids: CASSLSGQGSTEAFF. The DNA of the CDR3 is TGTGCCAGCAGCTTATCCGGACAGGGGAGCACTGAAGCTTTCTTT. Looking up the rest from reference TRBV7-2 and TRBJ1-1 gives the full variable domain: GAGVSQSPSNKVTEKGKDVELRCDPISGHTALYWYRQSLGQGLEFLIYFQGNSAPDKSGLPSDRFSAERTGGSVSTLTIQRTQQEDSAVYLCASSLSGQGSTEAFFGQGTRLTVV.

The CDR3 nucleotides read TGTGCCAGCAGTTTGGGACAGGTCCAAGAGACCCAGTACTTC. Translating gives CASSLGQVQETQYF. This rearrangement joins TRBV27 to TRBJ2-5, with TRBD1 matching over 8 bases. With 3 bases clipped from V and 1 base from J, the junction kept 1 base outside the gene matches. The CDR3 runs to 14 residues. Germline-derived CDR1 and CDR2 are MNHEY and SMNVEV (reference sequence).

V is TRBV27 and J is TRBJ1-1; D perhaps matches TRBD1 (5 bases). Looked up from germline, CDR1 is MNHEY and CDR2 is SMNVEV (reference sequence). The CDR3 is 14 amino acids. The V gene lost 3 bases and the J gene lost 7 bases, with 15 bases spanning the gap. The CDR3 spells CASSFSGRLIEAFF. The CDR3 region has the DNA TGTGCCAGCAGTTTTTCAGGGCGACTTATTGAAGCTTTCTTT.

The V call is TRBV7-2, the J call TRBJ1-3, with 7 bases lining up with TRBD1. This CDR3 comprises 15 residues. V lost 5 bases to trimming and J lost 7 bases; unmatched junction nucleotides: 11. Germline CDR1 reads SGHTA; CDR2 reads FQGNSA. The CDR3 protein is CASSQKTGSVNTIYF. The CDR3 nucleotides are TGTGCCAGCAGCCAAAAGACAGGGTCCGTGAACACCATATATTTT.

The CDR3 DNA is TGTGCCACCAGTGATTTGGGCCAGGGGAAATCTGAGACCCAGTACTTC. It translates to CATSDLGQGKSETQYF. The chain joins TRBV24-1 to TRBJ2-5; TRBD1 is a possible D gene (6 bases). V shed 0 bases and J shed 5 bases, with 15 bases lying between them. CDR3 length: 16 amino acids. CDR1 is KGHDR, CDR2 SFDVKD, per germline.

The gene calls are TRBV4-2 and TRBJ1-6, with D unclear. The germline V and J ends were trimmed by 0 bases and 8 bases, with 14 bases remaining between them. The CDR3 extends over 16 amino acids. CDR1 is LGHNA, CDR2 YNFKEQ, per germline. The DNA of the CDR3 is TGTGCCAGCAGCCAAGATAAGCGGGGAATTTATTCACCCCTCCACTTT. It specifies CASSQDKRGIYSPLHF.

The chain employs TRBV4-1 and TRBJ1-2; TRBD1 matches at 9 bases. The CDR3 spans 13 residues. Germline trimming cut 0 bases from V and 7 bases from J; bases unmatched to any gene: 0. The germline V gene has CDR1 MGHRA and CDR2 YSYEKL. The CDR3 is CASSQEQGAGYTF. The CDR3 DNA follows: TGCGCCAGCAGCCAAGAACAGGGGGCTGGCTACACCTTC.

CDR3 DNA: TGTGCCAGCAGCGTAGGGGGGGTGGTCACTGAAGCTTTCTTT. Translating it yields CASSVGGVVTEAFF. The genes are TRBV9 and TRBJ1-1; D may be TRBD1 (5 bases). Germline-derived CDR1 and CDR2 are SGDLS and YYNGEE. V was shortened by 0 bases and J by 4 bases, with 10 bases between the two germline ends. CDR3 length equals 14 residues.

The rearrangement uses TRBV5-4 and TRBJ1-1; a possible D gene is TRBD1 (6 bases). Trimming stripped 5 bases from V and 3 bases from J, with 14 bases between. This CDR3 comprises 14 residues. Germline V gene lookup returns CDR1 SGHNT and CDR2 YYREEE (reference sequence). CDR3 residues: CASREGGLDTEAFF. In DNA form, the CDR3 reads TGTGCCAGCAGGGAAGGGGGATTGGACACTGAAGCTTTCTTT.

This clone came up a few times. The chain links TRBV24-1 to TRBJ2-7; D ambiguous. From germline, CDR1 is KGHDR and CDR2 SFDVKD. V was clipped by 4 bases and J by 0 bases, with 6 bases between them. This CDR3 comprises 13 residues. The CDR3 region is CATSEPGSYEQYF. The CDR3 DNA reads TGTGCCACCAGTGAACCGGGCTCCTACGAGCAGTACTTC.

This CDR3 reads CASSIGGGVRNEQFF. In nucleotides, the CDR3 is TGTGCCAGTAGTATAGGGGGGGGAGTTCGTAATGAGCAGTTCTTC. The chain has TRBV19 and TRBJ2-1; 7 nucleotides agree with TRBD2. The CDR3 spans 15 residues. The V gene's germline CDR1 is LNHDA and CDR2 SQIVND (reference sequence). V shed 1 base and J 7 bases; nucleotides not matched to a gene: 7.

This sequence joins TRBV6-6 and TRBJ2-7; 9 bases line up with TRBD2. There are 18 residues in the CDR3. Germline trimming cut 5 bases from V and 7 bases from J; bases unmatched to any gene: 21. Germline assignment: CDR1 MNHNY and CDR2 SVGAGI (reference sequence). The CDR3, as DNA: TGTGCCAGCAGTCCACCTTCTAGCGGGACTTCTTTCCCTAGGGAGCAGTACTTC. Translation gives CASSPPSSGTSFPREQYF.

The chain carries TRBV6-5 and TRBJ1-2, with unresolved D. Germline V gene data show CDR1 as MNHEY and CDR2 as SVGAGI. Trimming removed 2 bases from V and 4 bases from J, with 11 bases in between. The CDR3 has 14 residues. This CDR3 is CASSYESGFYGYTF. The CDR3 nucleotides read TGTGCCAGCAGTTACGAGTCGGGGTTCTATGGCTACACCTTC.

The chain has TRBV4-1 and TRBJ2-7; TRBD2 might be the D (6 bases). Trimming removed 4 bases from V and 5 bases from J, with 15 bases in between. This CDR3 has 14 amino acids. Germline CDR1 reads MGHRA; CDR2 reads YSYEKL. The CDR3 DNA reads as TGCGCCAGCAGCCCCGCAGCCCCTAGCGACGAGCAGTACTTC. Translating gives CASSPAAPSDEQYF.

The chain recombines TRBV18 with TRBJ1-2; 9 positions match TRBD1. Trimming cost V 3 bases and J 8 bases; bases outside gene matches: 10. The CDR3 spans 15 residues. The germline gives CDR1 KGHSH, CDR2 LQKENI. CDR3 nucleotides: TGTGCCAGCTCACCTGGGACAGGGAGGCTTAGCGGCTACACCTTC. Its protein is CASSPGTGRLSGYTF.

The chain couples TRBV19 to TRBJ1-3; D ambiguous. CDR1 and CDR2 (germline): LNHDA, SQIVND (reference sequence). V lost 3 bases and J lost 9, with 6 bases in between. This CDR3 comprises 11 residues. The CDR3 DNA sequence: TGTGCCAGTAGTATCTCGCGCACCATATATTTT. It encodes CASSISRTIYF.

The chain has TRBV27 and TRBJ2-2, with D perhaps TRBD1 (6 bases). V was clipped by 2 bases and J by 2 bases, with 9 bases between them. CDR3 length: 15 amino acids. Germline V gene sequence: CDR1 MNHEY, CDR2 SMNVEV (reference sequence). The CDR3 reads CASSLTGTNTGELFF. The CDR3, as DNA: TGTGCCAGCAGTTTAACAGGGACCAACACCGGGGAGCTGTTTTTT.

This sequence joins TRBV6-2 or TRBV6-3 and TRBJ1-5; 10 bases map to TRBD1. The germline gives CDR1 MNHEY, CDR2 SVGEGT. This CDR3 has 18 amino acids. With 5 bases clipped from V and 0 bases from J, the junction kept 10 bases outside the gene matches. Here the CDR3 reads CASSPRTGGIYSNQPQHF. CDR3 nucleotide sequence: TGTGCCAGCAGTCCGCGGACAGGGGGAATATATAGCAATCAGCCCCAGCATTTT.

The chain links TRBV9 to TRBJ2-5, with 7 nucleotides matching TRBD2. The CDR3 has 15 amino acids. Germline V gene sequence: CDR1 SGDLS, CDR2 YYNGEE. V dropped 4 bases and J dropped 2; count of bases not matched to a gene: 8. The CDR3 bases are TGTGCCAGCAGCTCCAGCGGGGTCGGGCAAGAGACCCAGTACTTC. Amino acid sequence: CASSSSGVGQETQYF.

The V gene is TRBV4-2, the J gene TRBJ2-7; a possible D gene is TRBD1 (7 bases). Trimming took 0 bases from V and 3 from J, leaving 12 bases between them. The CDR3 runs 15 residues. The germline V gene has CDR1 LGHNA and CDR2 YNFKEQ. The CDR3 nucleotides are TGTGCCAGCAGCCAAGAAGGAGGGGGCTTCTACGAGCAGTACTTC. This codes for CASSQEGGGFYEQYF.

The rearrangement uses TRBV3-1 (or the pseudogene TRBV3-2) and TRBJ1-1, with TRBD1 as a possible D gene (6 bases). CDR1 is LGHDT, CDR2 YNNKEL, per germline (reference sequence). The CDR3 is 15 residues long. Trimming removed 4 bases at V and 4 bases at J, with 16 bases between. For the CDR3, the DNA is TGTGCCAGCAGCCGCCTCGGGACAATGAGCACTGAAGCTTTCTTT. Protein: CASSRLGTMSTEAFF.

V is TRBV30 and J is TRBJ1-2; 12 positions match TRBD1. J lost 8 bases, V lost 3 bases, and 13 bases had no gene match. This CDR3 is 16 amino acids long. Germline assignment: CDR1 GTSNPN and CDR2 SVGIG (reference sequence). This chain's CDR3 is CAWRPRAGQGAEGYTF. CDR3 nucleotides: TGTGCCTGGAGACCTAGAGCGGGACAGGGGGCGGAAGGCTACACCTTC.

The chain employs TRBV12-3 or TRBV12-4 and TRBJ1-2; D unclear. V lost 3 bases and J lost 4, with 6 bases in between. The CDR3 contains 12 residues. Written as DNA, the CDR3 is TGTGCCAGCAGTTTTTCGTCCTATGGCTACACCTTC. Translated: CASSFSSYGYTF.

V and J are TRBV7-9 and TRBJ2-2; 9 bases agree with TRBD2. The germline V gene encodes CDR1 SEHNR and CDR2 FQNEAQ (reference sequence). The CDR3 spans 16 residues. With 0 bases clipped from V and 4 bases from J, the junction kept 3 bases outside the gene matches. The CDR3 region is CASSLAPTSGTGELFF. The DNA for the CDR3 is TGTGCCAGCAGCTTAGCTCCGACTAGCGGCACCGGGGAGCTGTTTTTT.